This passage covers 16 T cell receptor beta chains from one sample sequenced in a study of T-cell reconstitution after alpha-beta-depleted transplantation in children. Unique molecular identifiers featured in how the TCRbeta library was prepared. A single record per CDR3 protein comes from TCRdb applying MiXCR to the PCR reads. This sample yields about 1,000,000 distinct CDR3 sequences, of which about 26% are seen a single time; about 28% belongs to the top ten. The starting material was PBMCs, mostly from graft donor cells, obtained 360 days after TCRalphabeta/CD19-depleted stem cell transplant. These receptors were collected from a boy younger than two who had a stem cell transplant for SCID, so the T cells may come from the graft donor.

The V gene is TRBV3-1, the J gene TRBJ2-1; D ambiguous. Germline V gene lookup returns CDR1 LGHDT and CDR2 YNNKEL (reference sequence). The V end was cut by 4 bases, the J end by 6 bases, with 7 bases between. The CDR3 has 12 residues. CDR3 loop: CASSRWTNEQFF. The CDR3 nucleotides read TGTGCCAGCAGCCGTTGGACCAATGAGCAGTTCTTC.

V gene TRBV12-3 or TRBV12-4 combines with J gene TRBJ1-5, with TRBD1 as a possible D gene (6 bases). There are 15 residues in the CDR3. V was trimmed by 9 bases and J by 4 bases, leaving 19 bases between them. The CDR3 region is CASRQAGEGNQPQHF. CDR3 sequence (DNA): TGTGCCAGTAGACAGGCGGGGGAGGGAAATCAGCCCCAGCATTTT.

This clonotype was recorded at least ten times. The rearrangement links TRBV12-3 or TRBV12-4 to TRBJ1-4; unclear D gene. V shed 3 bases and J shed 0 bases, with 5 bases lying between them. The CDR3 runs to 14 residues. CDR3 sequence reads: CASSLRSTNEKLFF. The CDR3 DNA reads TGTGCCAGCAGTTTGAGGTCAACTAATGAAAAACTGTTTTTT.

This clonotype was counted a few times. CDR3 loop: CASSQDPAGEQFF. The CDR3 DNA reads as TGCGCCAGCAGCCAAGATCCAGCTGGTGAGCAGTTCTTC. The chain employs TRBV4-3 and TRBJ2-1; no definite D call. The V gene's germline CDR1 is LGHNA and CDR2 YSLEER. V was pared by 0 bases and J by 9 bases, with 9 bases between. This CDR3 is 13 amino acids long.

V gene TRBV19 combines with J gene TRBJ2-7, with D possibly matching TRBD1 (7 bases). Trimming cost V 3 bases and J 2 bases, with 23 bases left between them. The CDR3 consists of 18 residues. The germline CDR1 and CDR2 sequences are LNHDA and SQIVND (reference sequence). In DNA form, the CDR3 reads TGTGCCAGTAGTATTCAGGAGTTGGGCAGGGGGGACCCCTACGAGCAGTACTTC. This codes for CASSIQELGRGDPYEQYF.

In this sample, this clonotype turned up a few times. J is TRBJ2-7 and V is TRBV4-3, with D tentatively TRBD1 (6 bases). V shed 0 bases and J shed 3 bases, with 12 bases lying between them. Germline V lookup: CDR1 LGHNA, CDR2 YSLEER. The CDR3 contains 15 residues. CDR3 residues: CASSQERDMFYEQYF. CDR3 nucleotides: TGCGCCAGCAGCCAAGAACGGGACATGTTCTACGAGCAGTACTTC.

This clonotype was seen a few times. The rearrangement links TRBV13 to TRBJ2-7; the D gene could be TRBD1 or TRBD2 (5 bases each). Per the germline V gene, CDR1 is PRHDT and CDR2 is FYEKMQ (reference sequence). V lost 0 bases and J 1 base, leaving 7 bases between the germline ends. The CDR3 spans 14 residues. The CDR3 protein is CASSLGRESYEQYF. In DNA form, the CDR3 reads TGTGCCAGCAGCTTAGGCAGGGAGTCCTACGAGCAGTACTTC.

This clonotype was seen only a few times. This chain links TRBV20-1 with TRBJ2-3; no clear D. Germline V gene lookup returns CDR1 DFQATT and CDR2 SNEGSKA (reference sequence). Trimming shortened V by 3 bases and J by 11 bases, and 12 bases separated the two germline ends. The CDR3 covers 11 residues. The CDR3 sequence is CSARLLPEQYF. In DNA form, the CDR3 reads TGCAGTGCTAGGCTCCTACCCGAGCAGTATTTT.

This clonotype was counted only a few times. The chain combines TRBV12-3 or TRBV12-4 with TRBJ2-3; perhaps TRBD2 as D (7 bases). This CDR3 spans 15 amino acids. With 6 bases removed from V and 3 bases from J, the gap between germline ends came to 16 bases. DNA of the CDR3: TGTGCCAGCAGCAAGCCCGGGGGGCGGACAGATACGCAGTATTTT. Translating it yields CASSKPGGRTDTQYF.

The chain has TRBV6-1 and TRBJ2-2; D gene uncertain. The CDR3 has 17 residues. Germline V gene data show CDR1 as MNHNS and CDR2 as SASEGT. Trimming removed 6 bases from V and 5 bases from J, with 22 bases in between. The CDR3 here is CASSLISEPFKTGELFF. CDR3 in DNA: TGTGCCAGCAGCCTTATAAGTGAACCCTTCAAGACCGGGGAGCTGTTTTTT.

The chain combines TRBV12-3 or TRBV12-4 with TRBJ2-3, with 7 bases lining up with TRBD1. This CDR3 has 14 residues. V shed 1 base, J shed 7 bases, and the junction held 5 bases outside the gene matches. The DNA of the CDR3 is TGTGCCAGCAGTTTAGTGGACAGGCCTCATACGCAGTATTTT. Its protein product is CASSLVDRPHTQYF.

This clonotype occurred a few times. The CDR3 reads CASILGLAGGREQYF. DNA of the CDR3: TGTGCCAGCATTCTGGGACTAGCGGGGGGGCGAGAGCAGTACTTC. The rearrangement links TRBV27 to TRBJ2-7, with 16 bases fitting TRBD2. Germline V gene sequence: CDR1 MNHEY, CDR2 SMNVEV (reference sequence). Trimming took 7 bases from V and 7 from J; bases not matched to a gene: 7. The CDR3 consists of 15 residues.

This clonotype has only a few counts. The chain is built from TRBV7-8 and TRBJ2-5, with 7 positions matching TRBD2. Germline-derived CDR1 and CDR2 are SGHVS and FQNEAQ. V gave up 1 base and J gave up 1 base; unmatched junction bases: 6. CDR3 length: 16 amino acids. The CDR3 spells CASSLGAGRLQETQYF. Here the CDR3 DNA reads TGTGCCAGCAGCTTAGGAGCGGGGCGTCTCCAAGAGACCCAGTACTTC.

This chain uses TRBV6-1 with TRBJ1-1; 9 nucleotides line up with TRBD1. Germline lookup yields CDR1 MNHNS and CDR2 SASEGT. With V trimmed by 6 bases and J by 5 bases, 4 bases remained unmatched. The CDR3 has 13 residues. As DNA, the CDR3 is TGTGCCAGCAGGCTGGACAGGGGAACTGAAGCTTTCTTT. This gives the protein CASRLDRGTEAFF.

This clonotype has just a few counts. The chain is built from TRBV2 and TRBJ1-4; D might be TRBD1 (5 bases). This CDR3 has 13 amino acids. The ends were cut back, 6 bases at V and 8 bases at J, with 13 bases in the middle. The germline V gene encodes CDR1 SNHLY and CDR2 FYNNEI. For the CDR3, the DNA is TGTGCCAGCAGGGGGGAATCAGGGGAAAAACTGTTTTTT. It encodes CASRGESGEKLFF.

The chain joins TRBV5-1 to TRBJ2-1; either TRBD1 or TRBD2 may fit D (5 bases each). The CDR3 is made up of 13 amino acids. Trimming pared 4 bases from V and 6 bases from J, leaving 11 bases between. Germline CDR1 reads SGHRS; CDR2 reads YFSETQ. This CDR3 reads CASSLGTPNEQFF. The CDR3 coding sequence is TGCGCCAGCAGCCTAGGGACCCCCAATGAGCAGTTCTTC.